This TCR beta chain was identified during a study of blood T cell repertoires in COVID-19. Only in-frame clones appear in the TCRdb table, and some are missing; sequencing was by immunoSEQ multiplex PCR. The sample comprises 67,000 or so clones, roughly 86% of which are singletons, and roughly 0.83% rests with the top ten. Trimming removed 4 bases from V and 7 bases from J; junction bases left unmatched: 5. Germline V gene lookup returns CDR1 SGHRS and CDR2 YFSETQ. The CDR3 spans 15 residues. The specimen sequenced was peripheral blood. The chain is built from TRBV5-1 and TRBJ2-1; 13 bases match TRBD2. The sequence derives from a woman aged 70-85 years with acute or convalescent COVID-19. The CDR3 DNA reads TGCGCCAGCAGCCCACTAGCGGGGGGGCCTAATGAGCAGTTCTTC. Translated: CASSPLAGGPNEQFF.